This TCR beta chain was captured by sequencing in a study of blood T cells in healthy people across ages. Study outcomes and limitations: PBMCs were not sorted, which prevented a conclusive comparison of naive versus antigen-experienced cells. For the donors, CMV status was unknown and possibly confounded expanded clonotype changes.

For the second PCR, which ran for roughly 6 to 12 cycles, a sample-barcoded 5' primer and a J-beta primer mix were used. TCRdb re-called the 5' RACE reads with MiXCR, one entry per CDR3 protein. The profile covers roughly 550,000 distinct CDR3 sequences, with nearly 25% appearing a single time and 8.7% taken by the ten largest. The draw of peripheral blood yielded approximately 11 milliliters from each donor. This clonotype was observed a handful of times. Antigen specificity is unknown. This sample was also put to use in a study of T cells of mothers and their children. From that report: Persistent microchimeric T cell clones were not found at ~100 per million sensitivity.

The source is a boy aged 5-17 years in good health. Sequenced: blood.

The CDR3 reads CASSLGLARTRAQYF. As DNA, the CDR3 is TGTGCCAGCAGCTTAGGGCTAGCGAGGACTAGGGCCCAGTACTTC. The chain couples TRBV7-9 to TRBJ2-1, with 7 bases that match TRBD2. The J call may be incorrect, as the DNA end agrees better with TRBJ2-5. The V gene's germline CDR1 is SEHNR and CDR2 FQNEAQ (reference sequence). CDR3 size: 15 residues.